Described below is a single T cell receptor beta chain sequence and its context. Generated by immunoSEQ multiplex PCR, the TCRdb table keeps only in-frame clones and is missing some. The data show roughly 120,000 clones, approximately 95% seen once. This sample stems from a study of T cell changes during pregnancy in multiple sclerosis. The CDR3 contains 15 residues. The V and J ends lost 0 bases and 3 bases respectively, with 10 bases between them. CDR1 and CDR2 from the germline V gene are SGHNT and YYREEE (reference sequence). The clonotype was recovered from a female donor with multiple sclerosis, enrolled in a pregnancy study. The chain carries TRBV5-4 and TRBJ2-1, with TRBD2 as a possible D gene (5 bases). Sample: peripheral blood, taken before pregnancy. The chain's CDR3 is CASSLGREIYNEQFF. CDR3 coding DNA: TGTGCCAGCAGCTTGGGCCGGGAAATCTACAATGAGCAGTTCTTC.